This is a list of T cell receptor beta chains from one sample in a study of T cells in Graves' hyperthyroidism and ophthalmopathy. In TCRdb, the multiplex PCR reads were re-called with MiXCR into one record per CDR3 protein. The table has 300,000 to 450,000 distinct CDR3 sequences, roughly 25% seen once; the top ten hold roughly 70%. Input material: blood. These receptor sequences come from a man aged 50 to 59 with Graves' hyperthyroidism. CDR3s leave out the opening cysteine and the closing phenylalanine or tryptophan. The D gene is left open where the match is weak.

v_gene | d_gene | CDR3aa
TRBV27 | NA | ASSFRGAPYEQY
TRBV20-1 | NA | SARDQGTVNTGELF
TRBV7-3 | NA | TSSVGRNQPQH
TRBV7-9 | TRBD1 | ASSHRDRVKDTQY
TRBV6-1 | NA | ASRNQGIRAF
TRBV28 | NA | ASRDTEAF
TRBV2 | NA | ASAGTSYSYEQY
TRBV20-1 | TRBD2 | SARPTSGSWETQY
TRBV2 | TRBD1 | ASSPLDREGQPQH
TRBV19 | TRBD1 | ASSKPGQWRETQY
TRBV7-2 | TRBD2 | ASSLEGHTAGANEQY
TRBV7-6 | TRBD1 | ASSGIVGGAADTQY
TRBV6-1 | NA | ASSEKVQPGETQY
TRBV5-5 | TRBD1 | ASSLDGTGYSQPQH
TRBV20-1 | TRBD2 | SAYDSSGSPGAYEQY
TRBV5-1 | TRBD1 | ASSLEGAGYT
TRBV7-2 | NA | ASSLDGYTGELF
TRBV7-2 | TRBD1 | ASSLAVGQPCGYT
TRBV9 | NA | ASSEGRGGYT
TRBV6-1 | TRBD2 | ASSLAGGPSDTQY
TRBV5-4 | NA | ASSPGRRPNEKLF
TRBV7-2 | NA | ASSPRRGAGSNQPQH
TRBV2 | TRBD1 | AIISAGTGQETQY
TRBV28 | NA | ASSKTRGSYEQY
TRBV2 | TRBD1 | ASSPPGRQGTEAF
TRBV5-5 | NA | ASSLLPGELF
TRBV10-1 | NA | ASSVEGSKPQH